This T cell receptor beta chain was observed in a study of T cell clonality in common variable immunodeficiency. Whole-study findings and limits: Compared with controls, CVID subjects had fewer shared TCRbeta clones.

This clone was seen many times. Its antigen is unidentified. The read finishes 3 residues shy of the CDR3 end, and the germline J gene is used to complete it. The CDR3 runs to 15 residues. The germline gives CDR1 LNHDA, CDR2 SQIVND (reference sequence). The ends were cut back, 2 bases at V and 6 bases at J, with 14 bases in the middle. Profiling relied on immunoSEQ multiplex PCR, and the TCRdb table lists in-frame clones only, not all of them. Recorded here are 50,000 to 60,000 clones, none singletons. The chain has TRBV19 and TRBJ2-1; possibly TRBD1 or TRBD2 for D (5 bases each). The clonotype comes from a person aged 18-70 years in good health. Sequences were obtained from peripheral blood mononuclear cells. The CDR3 sequence is CASSIPLRGRNEQFF. The CDR3 bases that were read are TGTGCCAGTAGTATACCCTTGAGGGGCCGCAATGAG.